Listed here are 17 T cell receptor beta chains from one sample, sequenced in a study of blood T cell repertoires in COVID-19. This table comes from immunoSEQ multiplex PCR, and its TCRdb copy is limited to in-frame clones, with some not included. This sample has more than 250,000 clones, with 86% found just once. The sequenced material came from peripheral blood. The receptor source for this set is a woman in her forties or fifties with acute or convalescent COVID-19.

V usage is TRBV5-6 and J usage is TRBJ2-7; 9 bases line up with TRBD1. The CDR3 is made up of 15 amino acids. The J segment lost 6 bases and the V segment lost 4 bases, leaving 11 bases of the junction unmatched. Germline-derived CDR1 and CDR2 are SGHDT and YYEEEE. The CDR3 sequence is CASSQVPGQGGEQYF. The CDR3 nucleotides read TGTGCCAGCAGCCAAGTCCCGGGACAGGGAGGCGAGCAGTACTTC. Full variable domain (outside the CDR3, taken from reference TRBV5-6 and TRBJ2-7): DAGVTQSPTHLIKTRGQQVTLRCSPKSGHDTVSWYQQALGQGPQFIFQYYEEEERQRGNFPDRFSGHQFPNYSSELNVNALLLGDSALYLCASSQVPGQGGEQYFGPGTRLTVT.

The chain has TRBV19 and TRBJ2-7, with TRBD1 matching over 10 bases. V was pared by 7 bases and J by 3 bases, with 9 bases of the junction left unmatched. The CDR3 is 15 amino acids. Germline loops: CDR1 LNHDA, CDR2 SQIVND (reference sequence). The CDR3 sequence is CASKVSGTGDYEQYF. DNA of the CDR3: TGTGCCAGTAAGGTGTCCGGGACAGGGGACTACGAGCAGTACTTC.

This chain connects TRBV5-1 to TRBJ2-2, with 10 nucleotides matching TRBD2. The J segment lost 1 base and the V segment lost 2 bases, leaving 2 bases of the junction unmatched. Germline CDR1 reads SGHRS; CDR2 reads YFSETQ. This CDR3 spans 16 amino acids. The chain's CDR3 is CASSLLAGGNTGELFF. In DNA form, the CDR3 reads TGCGCCAGCAGCTTATTAGCGGGAGGGAACACCGGGGAGCTGTTTTTT.

The J gene is TRBJ2-3, the V gene TRBV15; possibly TRBD2 for D (6 bases). The germline V gene encodes CDR1 LNHNV and CDR2 YYDKDF (reference sequence). CDR3 length equals 15 residues. Trimming removed 1 base at V and 5 bases at J, with 13 bases between. For the CDR3, the DNA is TGTGCCACCAGCAGAGCCCCGGGAGAGGTAGATACGCAGTATTTT. This translates into CATSRAPGEVDTQYF.

The chain combines TRBV15 with TRBJ2-7, with TRBD1 identical over 7 bases. The germline V gene encodes CDR1 LNHNV and CDR2 YYDKDF (reference sequence). The CDR3 is made up of 12 amino acids. Trimming cost V 6 bases and J 3 bases; bases outside gene matches: 2. CDR3 sequence (DNA): TGTGCCACCAGTAACAGGGGCTACGAGCAGTACTTC. Amino acids: CATSNRGYEQYF.

The V and J genes are TRBV2 and TRBJ2-5; 8 bases align to TRBD1. The CDR3 length is 12 residues. Germline CDR1 reads SNHLY; CDR2 reads FYNNEI. The ends lost 8 bases at V and 8 bases at J; junction bases unmatched: 7. CDR3 residues: CASQTTGVTQYF. In nucleotides, the CDR3 is TGTGCCAGCCAGACGACAGGGGTCACCCAGTACTTC.

The chain links TRBV4-3 to TRBJ1-1; D not resolved. This CDR3 region has 13 residues. Per germline, CDR1 LGHNA and CDR2 YSLEER. Trimming shortened V by 4 bases and J by 0 bases, and 6 bases separated the two germline ends. CDR3 sequence: CASSLSMNTEAFF. For the CDR3, the DNA is TGCGCCAGCAGCCTCAGTATGAACACTGAAGCTTTCTTT.

The chain joins TRBV14 to TRBJ1-1; TRBD1 matches at 8 bases. J gave up 11 bases and V 4 bases, and 9 bases lay outside the gene matches. From germline, CDR1 is SGHDN and CDR2 FVKESK. The CDR3 consists of 13 residues. The CDR3 loop reads CASSPEGTGGAFF. The CDR3 region has the DNA TGTGCCAGCAGCCCAGAAGGGACAGGCGGCGCTTTCTTT.

The chain links TRBV21-1 to TRBJ2-7; TRBD2 is the table's D call, not checked against the DNA. TRBV21-1 counts as a pseudogene. This CDR3 comprises 15 residues. Here the CDR3 DNA reads TGTGCCAGCGTCTTGGGGGGGTTCATCCCCTACGAGCAGTACTTC. Its protein is CASVLGGFIPYEQYF.

The chain carries TRBV9 and TRBJ2-1, with 13 positions matching TRBD2. V was pared by 0 bases and J by 9 bases, with 6 bases of the junction left unmatched. Germline values: CDR1 SGDLS, CDR2 YYNGEE. This CDR3 spans 16 amino acids. The CDR3 here is CASSVGGLAGSGEQFF. The CDR3 bases are TGTGCCAGCAGCGTAGGGGGACTAGCGGGATCGGGTGAGCAGTTCTTC. Looking up the rest from reference TRBV9 and TRBJ2-1 gives the full variable domain: DSGVTQTPKHLITATGQRVTLRCSPRSGDLSVYWYQQSLDQGLQFLIQYYNGEERAKGNILERFSAQQFPDLHSELNLSSLELGDSALYFCASSVGGLAGSGEQFFGPGTRLTVL.

This clone was seen a handful of times. The rearrangement links TRBV28 to TRBJ2-1, with 8 nucleotides matching TRBD2. The CDR3 covers 14 residues. Germline V gene data show CDR1 as MDHEN and CDR2 as SYDVKM. V lost 10 bases to trimming and J lost 1 base; unmatched junction nucleotides: 6. The CDR3 sequence is CATNSGNSYNEQFF. CDR3 in DNA: TGTGCCACCAATAGCGGGAATTCCTACAATGAGCAGTTCTTC.

This chain links TRBV5-4 with TRBJ1-4; 7 nucleotides align to TRBD1. This CDR3 contains 13 residues. The germline gives CDR1 SGHNT, CDR2 YYREEE (reference sequence). V lost 5 bases to trimming and J lost 5 bases; unmatched junction nucleotides: 3. CDR3 coding DNA: TGTGCCAGCAGGACGACAGGGAATGAAAAACTGTTTTTT. Its protein is CASRTTGNEKLFF.

This rearrangement joins TRBV9 to TRBJ2-1; 8 bases line up with TRBD2. V was pared by 4 bases and J by 15 bases, with 12 bases of the junction left unmatched. CDR1 is SGDLS and CDR2 is YYNGEE in the germline V gene. This CDR3 spans 13 amino acids. CDR3 region: CASSPNLQRELFF. The CDR3 DNA is TGTGCCAGCAGCCCCAATCTCCAGCGGGAGTTGTTCTTC.

This chain joins TRBV28 and TRBJ1-1, with 8 nucleotides matching TRBD1. The J segment lost 5 bases and the V segment lost 6 bases, leaving 8 bases of the junction unmatched. The CDR3 contains 14 residues. Germline CDR1 MDHEN, CDR2 SYDVKM. As DNA, the CDR3 is TGTGCCAGCAGCGGACAGGGAGATCGGACTGAAGCTTTCTTT. The encoded protein is CASSGQGDRTEAFF.

The chain employs TRBV27 and TRBJ1-6; TRBD1 matches at 11 bases. CDR3 length: 21 amino acids. V lost 3 bases and J lost 2; bases outside the gene matches: 15. Germline V gene data show CDR1 as MNHEY and CDR2 as SMNVEV (reference sequence). CDR3 amino acids: CASSFLFWTGGMSTYNSPLHF. As DNA, the CDR3 is TGTGCCAGCAGTTTCTTGTTCTGGACAGGGGGCATGTCAACCTATAATTCACCCCTCCACTTT.

The chain couples TRBV28 to TRBJ2-5, with D maybe TRBD2 (6 bases). There are 15 residues in the CDR3. The germline CDR1 and CDR2 sequences are MDHEN and SYDVKM. Trimming took 6 bases from V and 2 from J, leaving 16 bases between them. This chain's CDR3 is CASRQGWGDQETQYF. The CDR3 nucleotides are TGTGCCAGCAGGCAGGGTTGGGGGGATCAAGAGACCCAGTACTTC.

The V gene is TRBV5-8, the J gene TRBJ1-5; no reliable D call. The CDR3 has 14 residues. Trimming took 0 bases from V and 7 from J, leaving 11 bases between them. Germline V gene sequence: CDR1 SGHTS, CDR2 YDEGEE. CDR3 DNA sequence: TGTGCCAGCAGCTTGGGGAGGGTGGGGCAGCCCCAGCATTTT. Translating gives CASSLGRVGQPQHF.